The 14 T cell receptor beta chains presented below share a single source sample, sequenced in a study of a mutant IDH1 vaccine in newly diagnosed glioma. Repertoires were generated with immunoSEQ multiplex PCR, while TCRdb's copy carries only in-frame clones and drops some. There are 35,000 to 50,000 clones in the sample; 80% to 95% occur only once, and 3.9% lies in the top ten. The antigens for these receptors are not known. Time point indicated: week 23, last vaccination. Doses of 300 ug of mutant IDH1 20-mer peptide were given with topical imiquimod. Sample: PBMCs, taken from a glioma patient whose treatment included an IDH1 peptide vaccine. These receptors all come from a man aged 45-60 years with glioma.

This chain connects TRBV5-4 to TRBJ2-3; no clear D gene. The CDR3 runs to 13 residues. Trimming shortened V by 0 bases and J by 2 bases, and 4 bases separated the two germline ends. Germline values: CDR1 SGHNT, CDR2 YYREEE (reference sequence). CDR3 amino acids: CASSLEATDTQYF. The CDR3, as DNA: TGTGCCAGCAGCTTGGAAGCCACAGATACGCAGTATTTT.

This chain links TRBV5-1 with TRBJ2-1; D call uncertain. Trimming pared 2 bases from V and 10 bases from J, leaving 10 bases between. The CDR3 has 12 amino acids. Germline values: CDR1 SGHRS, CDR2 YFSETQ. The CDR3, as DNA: TGCGCCAGCAGCTTAAAGAGGCAGGAGCAGTTCTTC. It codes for CASSLKRQEQFF.

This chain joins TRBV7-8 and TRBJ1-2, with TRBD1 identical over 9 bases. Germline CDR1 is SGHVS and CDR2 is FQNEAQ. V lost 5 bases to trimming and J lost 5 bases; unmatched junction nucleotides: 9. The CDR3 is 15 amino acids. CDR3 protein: CASSDLRDRAYGYTF. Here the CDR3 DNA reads TGTGCCAGCAGCGACCTCCGGGACAGGGCTTATGGCTACACCTTC. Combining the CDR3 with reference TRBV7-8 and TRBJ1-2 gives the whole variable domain GAGVSQSPRYKVAKRGQDVALRCDPISGHVSLFWYQQALGQGPEFLTYFQNEAQLDKSGLPSDRFFAERPEGSVSTLKIQRTQQEDSAVYLCASSDLRDRAYGYTFGSGTRLTVV.

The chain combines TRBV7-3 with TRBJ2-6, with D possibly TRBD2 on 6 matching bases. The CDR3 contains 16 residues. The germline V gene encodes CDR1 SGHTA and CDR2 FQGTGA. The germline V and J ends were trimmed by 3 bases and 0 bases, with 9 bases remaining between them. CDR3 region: CASSFYGGSGANVLTF. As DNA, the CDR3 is TGTGCCAGCAGCTTCTACGGGGGCTCTGGGGCCAACGTCCTGACTTTC.

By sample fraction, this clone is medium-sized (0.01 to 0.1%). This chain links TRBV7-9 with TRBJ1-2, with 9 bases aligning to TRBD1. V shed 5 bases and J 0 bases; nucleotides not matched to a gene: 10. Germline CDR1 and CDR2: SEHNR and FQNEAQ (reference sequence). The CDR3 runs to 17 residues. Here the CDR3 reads CASSARDRVGANYGYTF. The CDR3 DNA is TGTGCCAGCAGCGCCCGGGACAGGGTAGGAGCTAACTATGGCTACACCTTC.

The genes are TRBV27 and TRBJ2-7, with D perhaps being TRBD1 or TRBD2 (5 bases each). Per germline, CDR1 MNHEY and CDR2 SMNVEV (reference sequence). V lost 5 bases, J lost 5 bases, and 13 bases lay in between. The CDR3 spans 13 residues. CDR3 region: CASSPGAIHEQYF. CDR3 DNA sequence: TGTGCCAGCAGTCCCGGGGCCATCCACGAGCAGTACTTC.

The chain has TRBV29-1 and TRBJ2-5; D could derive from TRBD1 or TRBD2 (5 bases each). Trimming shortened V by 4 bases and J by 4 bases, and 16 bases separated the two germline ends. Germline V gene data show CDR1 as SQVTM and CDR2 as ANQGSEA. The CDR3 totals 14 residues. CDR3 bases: TGCAGCGTTGTCCTCGGGGCGGGTGGAGAGACCCAGTACTTC. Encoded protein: CSVVLGAGGETQYF.

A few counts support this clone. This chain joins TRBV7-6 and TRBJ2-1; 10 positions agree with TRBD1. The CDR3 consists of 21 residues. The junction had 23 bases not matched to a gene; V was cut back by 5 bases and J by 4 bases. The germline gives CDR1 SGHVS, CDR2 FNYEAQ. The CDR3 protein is CASSPDPTGGRLSSPYNEQFF. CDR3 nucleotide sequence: TGTGCCAGCAGCCCCGATCCGACAGGGGGCCGATTATCCTCCCCATACAATGAGCAGTTCTTC. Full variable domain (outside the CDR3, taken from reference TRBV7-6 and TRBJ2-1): GAGVSQSPRYKVTKRGQDVALRCDPISGHVSLYWYRQALGQGPEFLTYFNYEAQQDKSGLPNDRFSAERPEGSISTLTIQRTEQRDSAMYRCASSPDPTGGRLSSPYNEQFFGPGTRLTVL.

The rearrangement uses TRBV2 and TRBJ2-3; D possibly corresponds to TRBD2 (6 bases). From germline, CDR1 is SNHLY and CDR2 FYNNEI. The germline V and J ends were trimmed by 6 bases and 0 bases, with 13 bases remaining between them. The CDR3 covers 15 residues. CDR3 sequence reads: CASRYSSASTDTQYF. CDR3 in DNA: TGTGCCAGCAGGTATTCTAGCGCCAGCACAGATACGCAGTATTTT.

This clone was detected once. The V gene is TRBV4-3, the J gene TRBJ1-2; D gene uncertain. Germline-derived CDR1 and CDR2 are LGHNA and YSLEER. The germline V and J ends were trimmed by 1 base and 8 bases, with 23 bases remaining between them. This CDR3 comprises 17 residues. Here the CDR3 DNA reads TGCGCCAGCAGCCAAGCTCCACCTCTGCCCCTGGGAGAGGGCTACACCTTC. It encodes CASSQAPPLPLGEGYTF.

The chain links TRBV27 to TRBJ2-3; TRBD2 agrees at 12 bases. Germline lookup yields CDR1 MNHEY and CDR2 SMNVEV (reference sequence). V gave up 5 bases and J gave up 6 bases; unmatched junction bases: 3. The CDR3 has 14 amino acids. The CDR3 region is CASSLAGGPDTQYF. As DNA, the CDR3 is TGTGCCAGCAGTCTAGCGGGGGGGCCGGATACGCAGTATTTT.

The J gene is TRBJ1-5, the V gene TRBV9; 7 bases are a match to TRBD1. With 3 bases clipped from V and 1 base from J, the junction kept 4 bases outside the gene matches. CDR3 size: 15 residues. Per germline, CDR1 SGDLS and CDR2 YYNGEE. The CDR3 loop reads CASSEGATSNQPQHF. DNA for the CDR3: TGTGCCAGCAGCGAGGGGGCCACGAGCAATCAGCCCCAGCATTTT. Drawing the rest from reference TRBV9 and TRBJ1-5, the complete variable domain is DSGVTQTPKHLITATGQRVTLRCSPRSGDLSVYWYQQSLDQGLQFLIQYYNGEERAKGNILERFSAQQFPDLHSELNLSSLELGDSALYFCASSEGATSNQPQHFGDGTRLSIL.

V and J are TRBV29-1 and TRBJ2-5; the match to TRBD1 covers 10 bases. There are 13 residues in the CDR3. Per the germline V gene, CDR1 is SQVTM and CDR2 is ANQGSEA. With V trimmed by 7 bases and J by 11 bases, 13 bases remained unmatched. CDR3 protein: CSAKTGGTREQYF. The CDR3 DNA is TGCAGCGCAAAGACAGGGGGCACACGGGAGCAGTACTTC.

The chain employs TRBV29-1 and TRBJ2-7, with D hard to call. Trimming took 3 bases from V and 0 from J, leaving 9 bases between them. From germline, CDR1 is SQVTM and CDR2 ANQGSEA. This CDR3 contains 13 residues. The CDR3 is CSVDSGDSYEQYF. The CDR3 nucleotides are TGCAGCGTTGATTCCGGAGACTCCTACGAGCAGTACTTC.